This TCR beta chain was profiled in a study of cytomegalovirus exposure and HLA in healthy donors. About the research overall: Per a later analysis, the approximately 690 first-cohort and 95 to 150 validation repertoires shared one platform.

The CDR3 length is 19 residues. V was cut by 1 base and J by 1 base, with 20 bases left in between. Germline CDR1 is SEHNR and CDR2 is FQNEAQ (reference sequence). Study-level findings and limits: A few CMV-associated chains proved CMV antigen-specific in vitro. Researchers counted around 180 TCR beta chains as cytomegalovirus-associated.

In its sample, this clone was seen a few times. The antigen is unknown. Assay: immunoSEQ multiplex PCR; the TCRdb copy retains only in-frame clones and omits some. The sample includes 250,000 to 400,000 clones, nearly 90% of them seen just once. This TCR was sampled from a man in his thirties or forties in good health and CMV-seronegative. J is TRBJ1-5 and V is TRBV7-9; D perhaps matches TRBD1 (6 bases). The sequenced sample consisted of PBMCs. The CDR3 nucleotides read TGTGCCAGCAGCTTAGATGGGGGGGCGCGGGTAAGGAGCAATCAGCCCCAGCATTTT. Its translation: CASSLDGGARVRSNQPQHF.